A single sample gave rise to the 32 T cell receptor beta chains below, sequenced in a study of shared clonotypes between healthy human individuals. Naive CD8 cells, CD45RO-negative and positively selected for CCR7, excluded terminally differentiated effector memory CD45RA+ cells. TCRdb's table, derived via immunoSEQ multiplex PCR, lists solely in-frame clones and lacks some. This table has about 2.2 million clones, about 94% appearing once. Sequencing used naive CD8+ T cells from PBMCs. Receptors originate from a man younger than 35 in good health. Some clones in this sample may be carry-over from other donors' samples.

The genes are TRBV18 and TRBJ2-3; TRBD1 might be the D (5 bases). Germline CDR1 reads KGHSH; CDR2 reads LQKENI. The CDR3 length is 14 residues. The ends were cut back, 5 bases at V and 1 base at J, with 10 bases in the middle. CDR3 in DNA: TGTGCCAGCTCAGACAGTAGGGGCACAGATACGCAGTATTTT. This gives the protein CASSDSRGTDTQYF.

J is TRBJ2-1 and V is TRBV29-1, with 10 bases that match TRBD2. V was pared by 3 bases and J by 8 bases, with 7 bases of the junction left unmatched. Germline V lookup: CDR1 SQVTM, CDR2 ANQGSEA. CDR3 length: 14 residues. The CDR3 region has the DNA TGCAGCGTTGATGCTAGCGGGGGTTGGGATGAGCAGTTCTTC. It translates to CSVDASGGWDEQFF.

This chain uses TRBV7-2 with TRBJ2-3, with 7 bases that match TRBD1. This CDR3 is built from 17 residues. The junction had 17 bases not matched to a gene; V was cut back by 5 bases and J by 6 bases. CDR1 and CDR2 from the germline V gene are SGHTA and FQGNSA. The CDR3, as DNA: TGTGCCAGCAGCCAACGATACCTTGACAGGGCCGGCGATACGCAGTATTTT. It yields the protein CASSQRYLDRAGDTQYF.

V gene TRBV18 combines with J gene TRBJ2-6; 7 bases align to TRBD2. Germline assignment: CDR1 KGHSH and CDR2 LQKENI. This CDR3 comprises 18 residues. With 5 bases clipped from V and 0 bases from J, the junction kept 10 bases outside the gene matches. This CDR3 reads CASSLKTSIGSGANVLTF. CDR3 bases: TGTGCCAGCTCATTAAAGACTAGCATCGGCTCTGGGGCCAACGTCCTGACTTTC.

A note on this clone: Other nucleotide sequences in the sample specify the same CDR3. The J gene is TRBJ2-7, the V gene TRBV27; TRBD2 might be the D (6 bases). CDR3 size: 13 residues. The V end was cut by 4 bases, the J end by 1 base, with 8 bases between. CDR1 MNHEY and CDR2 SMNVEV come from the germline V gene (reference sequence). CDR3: CASSSRGSYEQYF. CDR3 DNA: TGTGCCAGCAGTTCGCGGGGTTCCTACGAGCAGTACTTC.

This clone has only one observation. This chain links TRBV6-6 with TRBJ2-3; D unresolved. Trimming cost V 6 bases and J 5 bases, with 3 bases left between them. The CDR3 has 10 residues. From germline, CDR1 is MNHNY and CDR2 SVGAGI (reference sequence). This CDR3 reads CASSLDTQYF. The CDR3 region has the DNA TGTGCCAGCAGCCTAGATACGCAGTATTTT.

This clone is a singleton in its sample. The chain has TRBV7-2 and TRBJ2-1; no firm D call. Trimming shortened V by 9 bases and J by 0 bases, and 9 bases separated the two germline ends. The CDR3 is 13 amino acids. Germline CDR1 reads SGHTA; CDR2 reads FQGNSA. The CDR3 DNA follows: TGTGCCAGTCGAGCGAGCTCCTACAATGAGCAGTTCTTC. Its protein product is CASRASSYNEQFF.

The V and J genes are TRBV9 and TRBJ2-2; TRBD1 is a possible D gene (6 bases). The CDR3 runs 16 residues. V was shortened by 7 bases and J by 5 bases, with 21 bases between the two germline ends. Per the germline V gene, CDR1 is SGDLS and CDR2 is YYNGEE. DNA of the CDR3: TGTGCCAGCGCCCGTCCCGCAGGGGTTTGGACCGGGGAGCTGTTTTTT. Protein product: CASARPAGVWTGELFF.

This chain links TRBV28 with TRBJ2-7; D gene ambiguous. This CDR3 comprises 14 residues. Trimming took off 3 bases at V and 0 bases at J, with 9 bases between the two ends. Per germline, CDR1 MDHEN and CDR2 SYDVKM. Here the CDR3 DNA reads TGTGCCAGCAGTTTTTTCGACGGCTCCTACGAGCAGTACTTC. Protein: CASSFFDGSYEQYF.

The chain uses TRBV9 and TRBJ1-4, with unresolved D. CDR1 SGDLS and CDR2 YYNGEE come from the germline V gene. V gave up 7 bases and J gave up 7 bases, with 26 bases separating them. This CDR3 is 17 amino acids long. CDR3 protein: CASGQDPRRVESEKLFF. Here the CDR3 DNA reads TGTGCCAGCGGCCAAGACCCGAGGAGGGTGGAGAGTGAAAAACTGTTTTTT.

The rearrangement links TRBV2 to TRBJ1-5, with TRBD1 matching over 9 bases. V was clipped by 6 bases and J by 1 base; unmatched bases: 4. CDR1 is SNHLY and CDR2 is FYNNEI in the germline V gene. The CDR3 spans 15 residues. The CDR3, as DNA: TGTGCCAGCAGGCCGGACAGGGGAAGCAATCAGCCCCAGCATTTT. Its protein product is CASRPDRGSNQPQHF.

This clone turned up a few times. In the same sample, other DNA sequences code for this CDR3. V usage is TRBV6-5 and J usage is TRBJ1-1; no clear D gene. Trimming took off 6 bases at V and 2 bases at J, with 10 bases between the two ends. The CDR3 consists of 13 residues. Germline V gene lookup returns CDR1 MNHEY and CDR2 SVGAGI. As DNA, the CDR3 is TGTGCCAGCAGGACCGGACCCAACACTGAAGCTTTCTTT. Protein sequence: CASRTGPNTEAFF.

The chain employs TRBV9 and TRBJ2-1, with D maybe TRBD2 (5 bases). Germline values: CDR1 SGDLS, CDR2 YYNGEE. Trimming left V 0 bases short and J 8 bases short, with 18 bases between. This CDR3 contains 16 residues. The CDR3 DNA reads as TGTGCCAGCAGCGTAGAGGCAGCCGGAGGAAACGATGAGCAGTTCTTC. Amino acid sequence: CASSVEAAGGNDEQFF.

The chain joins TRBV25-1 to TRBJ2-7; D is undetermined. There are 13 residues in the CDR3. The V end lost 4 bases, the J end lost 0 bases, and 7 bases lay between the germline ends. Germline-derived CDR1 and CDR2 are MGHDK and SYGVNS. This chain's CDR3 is CASSASSSYEQYF. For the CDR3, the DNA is TGTGCCAGCAGTGCCTCGAGCTCCTACGAGCAGTACTTC.

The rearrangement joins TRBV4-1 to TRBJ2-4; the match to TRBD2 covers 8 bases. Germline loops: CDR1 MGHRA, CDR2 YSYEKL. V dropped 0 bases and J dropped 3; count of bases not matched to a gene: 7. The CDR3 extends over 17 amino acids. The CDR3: CASSQEGSGGDKNIQYF. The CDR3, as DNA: TGCGCCAGCAGCCAAGAGGGTTCGGGGGGGGACAAAAACATTCAGTACTTC.

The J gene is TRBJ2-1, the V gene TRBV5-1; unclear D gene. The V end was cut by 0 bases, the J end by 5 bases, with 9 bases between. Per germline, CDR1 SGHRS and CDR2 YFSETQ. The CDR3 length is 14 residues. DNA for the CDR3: TGCGCCAGCAGCTTGGGTCTTACCCACAATGAGCAGTTCTTC. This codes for CASSLGLTHNEQFF.

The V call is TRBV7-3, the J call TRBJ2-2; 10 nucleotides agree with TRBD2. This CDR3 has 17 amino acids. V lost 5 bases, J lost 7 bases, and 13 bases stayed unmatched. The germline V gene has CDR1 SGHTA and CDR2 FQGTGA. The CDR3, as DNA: TGTGCCAGCAGCCCCTGGACTAGCGGAAGTTGGGGCGGGGAGCTGTTTTTT. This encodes CASSPWTSGSWGGELFF.

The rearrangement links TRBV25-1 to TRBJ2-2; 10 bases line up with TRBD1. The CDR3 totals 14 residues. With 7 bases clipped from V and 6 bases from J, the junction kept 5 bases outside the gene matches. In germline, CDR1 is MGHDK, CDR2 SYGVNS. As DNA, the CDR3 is TGTGCCAGCACACGAGGGACAGGGGCCGGGGAGCTGTTTTTT. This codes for CASTRGTGAGELFF. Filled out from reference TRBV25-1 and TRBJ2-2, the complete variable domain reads EADIYQTPRYLVIGTGKKITLECSQTMGHDKMYWYQQDPGMELHLIHYSYGVNSTEKGDLSSESTVSRIRTEHFPLTLESARPSHTSQYLCASTRGTGAGELFFGEGSRLTVL.

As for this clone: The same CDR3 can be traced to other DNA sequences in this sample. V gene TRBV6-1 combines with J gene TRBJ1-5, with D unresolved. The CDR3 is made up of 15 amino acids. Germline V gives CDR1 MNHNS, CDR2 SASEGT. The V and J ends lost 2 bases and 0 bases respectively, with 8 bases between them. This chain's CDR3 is CASSEFRSSNQPQHF. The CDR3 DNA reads TGTGCCAGCAGTGAATTCCGCAGTAGCAATCAGCCCCAGCATTTT.

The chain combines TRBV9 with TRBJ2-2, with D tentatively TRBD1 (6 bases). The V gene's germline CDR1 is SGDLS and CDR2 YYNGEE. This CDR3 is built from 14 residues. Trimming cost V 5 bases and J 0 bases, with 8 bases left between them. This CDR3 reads CASSQGTNTGELFF. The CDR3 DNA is TGTGCCAGCAGTCAGGGGACGAACACCGGGGAGCTGTTTTTT.

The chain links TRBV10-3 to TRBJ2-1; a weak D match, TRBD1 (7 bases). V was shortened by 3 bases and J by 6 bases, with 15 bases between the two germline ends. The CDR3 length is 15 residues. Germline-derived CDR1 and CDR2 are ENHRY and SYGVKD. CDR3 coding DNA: TGTGCCATCAGTGACGACAGGGAGGTCGGCAATGAGCAGTTCTTC. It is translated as CAISDDREVGNEQFF.

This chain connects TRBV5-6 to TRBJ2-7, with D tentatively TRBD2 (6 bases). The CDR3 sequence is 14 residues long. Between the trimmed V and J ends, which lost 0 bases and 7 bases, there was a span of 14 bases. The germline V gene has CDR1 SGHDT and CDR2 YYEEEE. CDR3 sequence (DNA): TGTGCCAGCAGCTTGGGCGTGACCGCGGGGGAGCAGTACTTC. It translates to CASSLGVTAGEQYF.

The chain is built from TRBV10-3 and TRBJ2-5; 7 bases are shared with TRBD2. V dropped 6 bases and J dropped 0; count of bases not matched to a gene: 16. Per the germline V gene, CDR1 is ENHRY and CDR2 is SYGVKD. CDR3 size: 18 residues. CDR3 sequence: CAISPLGEGRSDQETQYF. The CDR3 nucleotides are TGTGCCATCAGCCCGCTGGGGGAGGGCCGGTCCGACCAAGAGACCCAGTACTTC.

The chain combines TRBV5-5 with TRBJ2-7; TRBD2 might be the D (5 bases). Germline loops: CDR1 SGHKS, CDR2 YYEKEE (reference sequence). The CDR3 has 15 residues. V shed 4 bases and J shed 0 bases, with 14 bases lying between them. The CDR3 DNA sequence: TGTGCCAGCAGCCAGTCCTTAGGGAGCTCCTACGAGCAGTACTTC. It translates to CASSQSLGSSYEQYF. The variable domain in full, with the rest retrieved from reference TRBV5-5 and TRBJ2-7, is DAGVTQSPTHLIKTRGQQVTLRCSPISGHKSVSWYQQVLGQGPQFIFQYYEKEERGRGNFPDRFSARQFPNYSSELNVNALLLGDSALYLCASSQSLGSSYEQYFGPGTRLTVT.

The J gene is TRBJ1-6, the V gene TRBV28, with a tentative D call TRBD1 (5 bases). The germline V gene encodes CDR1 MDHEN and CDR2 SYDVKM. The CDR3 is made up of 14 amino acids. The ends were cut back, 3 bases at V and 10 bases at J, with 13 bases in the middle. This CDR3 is CASSLRGIGSPLHF. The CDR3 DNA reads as TGTGCCAGCAGTTTGAGGGGAATCGGATCACCCCTCCACTTT.

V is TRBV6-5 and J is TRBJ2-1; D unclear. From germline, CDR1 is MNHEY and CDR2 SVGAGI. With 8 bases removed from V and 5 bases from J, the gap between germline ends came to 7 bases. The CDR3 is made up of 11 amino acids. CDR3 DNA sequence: TGTGCCAGCTTATTCAACAATGAGCAGTTCTTC. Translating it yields CASLFNNEQFF.

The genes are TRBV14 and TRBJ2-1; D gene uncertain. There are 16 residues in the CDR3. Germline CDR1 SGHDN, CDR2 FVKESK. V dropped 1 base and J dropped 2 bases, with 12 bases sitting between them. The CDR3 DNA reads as TGTGCCAGCAGCCAAGTGTTAGCTCCCGCCTACAATGAGCAGTTCTTC. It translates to CASSQVLAPAYNEQFF.

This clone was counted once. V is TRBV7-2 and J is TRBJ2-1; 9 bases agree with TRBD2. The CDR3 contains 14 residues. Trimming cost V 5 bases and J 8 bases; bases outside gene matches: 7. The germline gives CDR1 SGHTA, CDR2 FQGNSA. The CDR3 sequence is CASSPSGVGDEQFF. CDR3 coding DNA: TGTGCCAGCAGCCCTAGCGGGGTAGGCGATGAGCAGTTCTTC. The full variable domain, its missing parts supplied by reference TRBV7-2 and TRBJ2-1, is GAGVSQSPSNKVTEKGKDVELRCDPISGHTALYWYRQSLGQGLEFLIYFQGNSAPDKSGLPSDRFSAERTGGSVSTLTIQRTQQEDSAVYLCASSPSGVGDEQFFGPGTRLTVL.

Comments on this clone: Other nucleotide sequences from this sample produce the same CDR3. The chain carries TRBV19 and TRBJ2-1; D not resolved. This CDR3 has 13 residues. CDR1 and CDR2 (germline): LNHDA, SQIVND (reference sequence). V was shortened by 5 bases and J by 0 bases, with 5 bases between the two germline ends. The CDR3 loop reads CASSPFSYNEQFF. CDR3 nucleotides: TGTGCCAGTAGTCCCTTCTCCTACAATGAGCAGTTCTTC.

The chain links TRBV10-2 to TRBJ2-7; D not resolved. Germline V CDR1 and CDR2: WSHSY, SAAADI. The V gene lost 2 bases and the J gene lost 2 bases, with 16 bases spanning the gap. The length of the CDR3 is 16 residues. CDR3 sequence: CASSEPLDPLPYEQYF. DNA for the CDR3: TGCGCCAGCAGTGAGCCCTTAGATCCCCTACCCTACGAGCAGTACTTC.

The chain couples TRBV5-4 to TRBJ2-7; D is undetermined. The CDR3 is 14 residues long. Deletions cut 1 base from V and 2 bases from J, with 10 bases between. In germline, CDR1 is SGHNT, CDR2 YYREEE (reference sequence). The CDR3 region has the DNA TGTGCCAGCAGCTTGCCCCGACTGACCTACGAGCAGTACTTC. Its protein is CASSLPRLTYEQYF.

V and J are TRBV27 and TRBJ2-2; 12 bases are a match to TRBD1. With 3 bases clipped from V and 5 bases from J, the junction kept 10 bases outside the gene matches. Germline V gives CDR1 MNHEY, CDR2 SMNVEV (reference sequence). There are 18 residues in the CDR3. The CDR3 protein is CASSFLPGQGAGTGELFF. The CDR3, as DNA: TGTGCCAGCAGTTTCTTACCGGGACAGGGGGCAGGTACCGGGGAGCTGTTTTTT.